This T cell receptor beta chain originates from a study of neurological immune-mediated disorders (dated by TCRdb to the late 2010s). A note on the overall study: Peripheral blood TCR-beta repertoires from patients with HTLV-I-associated myelopathy (HAM/TSP), patients with multiple sclerosis, and healthy controls were compared in the study using UMI-based sequencing. The cohort was made up of some 70 subjects, consisting of about 14 HAM/TSP patients, some 35 multiple sclerosis patients and 20 healthy controls. The 95 to 110 TCR-beta libraries covered PBMC samples along with longitudinal samples, technical triplicates, and paired sorted CD4+ and CD8+ T-cell subsets. Longitudinal HAM/TSP and healthy donors were sampled at 3 time-points each (about 3-45 month intervals). What the study reported, not specific to this receptor: TCR clonal expansion was greatest in HAM/TSP patients and smallest in MS patients, who ranked below even healthy controls. Across subjects, expanded clones never shared an identical CDR3 amino acid sequence, which suggests that the TCR-beta repertoires in every group were private.

The time point label, read with the paper, signifies: longitudinal time-point 1 (baseline). Healthy controls were blood bank volunteers in Maryland, USA. Libraries from unsorted PBMCs were made from 2 million PBMCs kept in RNAlater at -80 degrees C until RNA extraction. PBMCs were separated from peripheral blood using Ficoll-Hypaque density gradient centrifugation and then cryopreserved in liquid nitrogen. The V end gives up 0 bases and the J end 4 bases, leaving 0 bases in the junction not matched to a gene. Looking up the germline V gene (reference sequence) yields CDR1 MNHEY and CDR2 SMNVEV. Measured from the cysteine to the phenylalanine, the CDR3 is 15 residues long. Only the CDR3 DNA stays, 45 bases, in frame from base 1. This clonotype was picked up a small number of times. No cognate antigen has been identified for it. No much larger clone exists at a distance of one base, and base qualities are not known.

cDNA was synthesized by template-switch 5'RACE using a primer carrying a 10-nucleotide random unique molecular identifier by which each TCR transcript was tagged. Every sequencing run covered 15-18 subjects and yielded more than 180 million TCR-beta sequences. The RNeasy kit was used to extract total RNA. TCR-beta VDJ regions were amplified with primers for the TCR constant region and the 5'RACE anchor, using the KAPA Real-time Library Amplification kit. A first PCR added sample indexes and Illumina adaptors, and a second PCR then raised library yield. After Ampure bead purification, the roughly 650 bp TCR product was size-selected on a 2% E-gel SizeSelection system. Before pooling, libraries had their quality checked on a Bioanalyzer, their concentration measured with Qubit, and their quantity determined with the Kapa Library Quantification kit. Paired-end 2 x 150 bp sequencing of the libraries was performed on an Illumina HiSeq 2500. To increase sequence diversity, about 23-30% phiX was spiked into each library pool. Per the source publication's procedure: Quality-filtered reads were processed with the UMI-based MiGEC pipeline, which removed over 75% of raw TCR sequences during error correction. IMGT germline references were used for alignment of VDJ genes, and clonotypes were defined by a unique CDR3 amino acid sequence together with V-J genes. Clonal expansion, Shannon diversity and CDR3 relatedness were evaluated with VDJtools (CalcPairwiseDistances, ClusterSamples), while phylogenetic trees were built in CLCbio workbench. A clone was classed as expanded if it had 8 or more unique UMIs, a cutoff based on coefficient-of-variation modelling across technical triplicates. Using fastp at Q25 and MiXCR, TCRdb reprocessed the public reads and kept productive beta chains. Every distinct CDR3 protein forms one entry, paired with its most common genes and DNA. The V and J calls here are based on TCRdb, not the publication. Recorded for this sample are about 53,000 distinct CDR3 sequences; approximately 11% of them occurred a single time. The top ten hold about 1.6% of the sample.

The V and J genes are TRBV27 and TRBJ2-3; the central 11 bases match TRBD2. The receptor's source is a woman in her thirties or forties in good health. The sample was PBMCs. The CDR3 has the sequence CASSLSSGRADTQYF. The sequenced DNA: TGTGCCAGCAGTTTATCTAGCGGGAGGGCAGATACGCAGTATTTT.